This TCR beta chain appears in the sequencing data of a study of monozygotic twins with inflammatory bowel disease. With the 5' RACE reads reprocessed, TCRdb shows one record per CDR3 protein and no DNA. The sample includes fewer than 200,000 distinct CDR3 sequences. The CDR3 length is 17 residues. Germline values: CDR1 LNHNV, CDR2 YYDKDF (reference sequence). This chain uses TRBV15 with TRBJ1-4. The receptor was derived from a human donor with ulcerative colitis or Crohn's disease, or a healthy co-twin of an affected twin (not recorded which). Specimen: blood. The chain's CDR3 is CATSRDPISQVFEKLFF.